Listed here is a single T cell receptor (beta chain). The antigen is unknown. Sequencing was performed with immunoSEQ multiplex PCR; in TCRdb, only in-frame clones are kept and a portion is missing. Among about 240,000 clones, more than 75% were seen once, and the ten largest hold about 10%. The data are from a study of Ad26.COV2.S vaccination and SARS-CoV-2 variants. Broader study findings: Vaccinees showed greater spike-specific TCR breadth than placebo recipients. CD8+ and CD4+ T cells specific for spike reportedly responded with substantial breadth after vaccination.

V lost 4 bases, J lost 5 bases, and 17 bases lay in between. This CDR3 is 14 amino acids long. The V gene's germline CDR1 is GTSNPN and CDR2 SVGIG (reference sequence). The sample's treatment: some 19 received Ad26.COV2.S at low or high dose, single or two shots; 5 received placebo; per-sample allocation not given. Samples were taken on day 63 after the first vaccine or placebo injection. Immunization relied on an Ad26 vector, which expressed Wuhan-strain SARS-CoV-2 spike. The receptor comes from a person between 18 and 65 years old who received the Ad26.COV2.S COVID-19 vaccine or a placebo. The chain is built from TRBV30 and TRBJ1-2; weak D call: TRBD1 (5 bases). The material sequenced was peripheral blood, taken in a trial of Ad26.COV2.S vaccine versus placebo. The CDR3 bases are TGTGCCTGGACTACGGAGGGGCAGACTTATGGCTACACCTTC. Translation gives CAWTTEGQTYGYTF.